A selection of T cell receptor beta chains follows, all from one sample in a study of tumor and adjacent non-tumor tissue in lung cancer. A single record per CDR3 protein comes from TCRdb applying MiXCR to the multiplex PCR reads. Of approximately 100,000 distinct CDR3 sequences listed, 62% are singletons. The sample was distant non-tumor lung tissue. These receptors originate from a man between 60 and 75 years old with non-small cell lung cancer. The CDR3 runs from the conserved cysteine through the conserved F or W. A D gene is named only where the DNA matches it firmly. Clone size is not always given. Where it is, it says once, few, many or a class for expanded clones.

cdr3_aa cdr3_nt clone_size d_call j_call v_call
CARSICRDDTEAFF TGTGCCAGAAGCATCTGCCGGGACGACACTGAAGCTTTCTTT NA NA TRBJ1-1 TRBV5-3
CVSSSGGLNYNSPLHF TGTGTCAGCAGCTCCGGAGGGCTCAACTATAATTCACCCCTCCACTTT once NA TRBJ1-6 TRBV6-2/TRBV6-3
CASRTLTGRQPQHF TGTGCCAGCAGAACTCTGACAGGGCGACAGCCCCAGCATTTT NA TRBD1 TRBJ1-5 TRBV6-5
CAIRGQAYEQYF TGTGCCATCAGGGGACAGGCCTACGAGCAGTACTTC NA TRBD1 TRBJ2-7 TRBV10-3
CASSLRTGGQDEQYF TGTGCCAGCAGCCTAAGGACAGGGGGCCAGGACGAGCAGTACTTC NA TRBD1 TRBJ2-7 TRBV7-2
CASMGGSYEQYF TGTGCCAGCATGGGGGGGAGCTACGAGCAGTACTTC many TRBD2 TRBJ2-7 TRBV12-3/TRBV12-4
CASSFDRDRVGTGELFF TGTGCCAGCAGCTTTGATCGGGACAGGGTCGGCACCGGGGAGCTGTTTTTT NA TRBD1 TRBJ2-2 TRBV11-2
CANSPGPQYNEQFF TGTGCCAACAGTCCGGGACCGCAGTACAATGAGCAGTTCTTC NA NA TRBJ2-1 TRBV6-2/TRBV6-3
CSARGTGVLEQYF TGCAGTGCTAGGGGGACTGGCGTACTGGAGCAGTACTTC NA NA TRBJ2-7 TRBV20-1
CSARWEEAGAGELFF TGCAGTGCCCGGTGGGAGGAGGCGGGTGCCGGGGAGCTGTTTTTT NA NA TRBJ2-2 TRBV20-1
CANSQCPSGPGANVLTF TGCGCCAACAGCCAATGCCCCTCTGGCCCTGGGGCCAACGTCCTGACTTTC NA NA TRBJ2-6 TRBV4-1
CASRDGGHNEQFF TGTGCCAGTCGGGACGGGGGGCACAACGAGCAGTTCTTC NA NA TRBJ2-1 TRBV6-5
CASRMDVRRIGGDFYTF TGTGCCAGCAGAATGGATGTTCGAAGGATAGGGGGCGACTTCTACACCTTC NA TRBD1 TRBJ1-2 TRBV6-5
CASSSPGQGAISHF TGTGCCAGCAGTTCACCGGGACAGGGGGCCATCTCGCATTTT NA TRBD1 TRBJ1-5 TRBV6-2/TRBV6-3
CASRLQSSYYEQFF TGTGCCAGCAGGCTACAGAGCTCCTACTATGAGCAGTTCTTC NA NA TRBJ2-1 TRBV12-3/TRBV12-4
CASSEAADKIYNELFF TGTGCCAGCAGTGAAGCAGCAGACAAAATTTATAATGAGCTGTTCTTC NA NA TRBJ2-1 TRBV6-1
CVSSARLAGVVNEQFF TGTGTCAGCAGTGCAAGACTAGCGGGTGTGGTCAATGAGCAGTTCTTC once TRBD2 TRBJ2-1 TRBV6-5
CAGSYRTSRSPQETQYF TGTGCCGGCAGTTACCGGACTAGCAGATCACCACAAGAGACCCAGTACTTC NA TRBD2 TRBJ2-5 TRBV6-2/TRBV6-3
CARSWGAGTGELFF TGTGCCAGGAGCTGGGGGGCGGGCACCGGGGAGCTGTTTTTT few NA TRBJ2-2 TRBV5-5
CASSLGTVGEELFF TGTGCCAGCAGCCTCGGGACAGTGGGTGAAGAACTCTTTTTT NA TRBD1 TRBJ1-4 TRBV11-3
CAGSKHWTSGRIFSEQFF TGTGCCGGCAGCAAACATTGGACTAGCGGACGGATCTTTAGTGAACAGTTCTTC NA TRBD2 TRBJ2-1 TRBV11-1
CASSPEDLTGELFF TGTGCTAGCAGCCCCGAGGATCTCACCGGGGAGCTATTTTTT NA NA TRBJ2-2 TRBV11-3
CSATTGGATEQFF TGCAGCGCTACAACTGGGGGGGCGACTGAGCAGTTCTTC NA NA TRBJ2-1 TRBV29-1
CTSRLPGAGTEAFF TGTACAAGCAGACTCCCAGGGGCTGGCACTGAAGCTTTCTTT NA NA TRBJ1-1 TRBV12-3/TRBV12-4
CATGMEQETQYF TGCGCCACCGGGATGGAACAAGAGACCCAGTACTTC NA NA TRBJ2-5 TRBV5-1
CISRRGQGHQPQHF TGTATCAGCAGACGCGGACAGGGGCATCAGCCCCAGCATTTT NA TRBD1 TRBJ1-5 TRBV12-3/TRBV12-4
CASSYLEVGKLFF TGTGCCAGCAGTTACCTAGAAGTCGGGAAACTGTTTTTT NA NA TRBJ2-2 TRBV6-2/TRBV6-3
CVSSPPWTDYGYTF TGTGTCAGTAGCCCCCCCTGGACAGACTATGGCTACACCTTC once NA TRBJ1-2 TRBV7-9
CASTSISGSFEQYF TGTGCCAGCACCTCAATAAGCGGGAGTTTTGAGCAGTACTTC many TRBD2 TRBJ2-7 TRBV5-6
CASSDSAGGPDTQYF TGTGCCAGCAGTGACTCGGCGGGGGGCCCAGATACGCAGTATTTT many TRBD2 TRBJ2-3 TRBV6-4
CASSRADYYYGYTF TGTGCCAGCAGCCGGGCCGATTACTACTATGGCTACACCTTC NA NA TRBJ1-2 TRBV7-9
CASMVAGTQYF TGTGCCAGCATGGTGGCGGGGACCCAGTACTTC many NA TRBJ2-5 TRBV6-5
CASSLEGAFSEQCF TGTGCCAGCAGCTTAGAGGGGGCCTTCTCCGAGCAATGCTTC NA TRBD1 TRBJ2-7 TRBV11-1
CARSTSSGSSSEQSF TGTGCCAGGAGTACTTCTAGCGGGAGTAGCAGTGAGCAGTCCTTC once TRBD2 TRBJ2-1 TRBV12-3/TRBV12-4
CASSHSGGYEQYF TGTGCCAGCAGCCACTCGGGGGGATACGAGCAGTACTTC many TRBD2 TRBJ2-7 TRBV12-3/TRBV12-4
CDSSSSGQPSTGTQYF TGTGACAGTAGTTCCTCGGGCCAACCTAGCACAGGTACGCAATATTTT NA NA TRBJ2-3 TRBV6-2/TRBV6-3
CAGSPMTSGAYNEQFF TGTGCCGGCAGCCCGATGACTAGCGGGGCCTACAATGAGCAGTTCTTC many TRBD2 TRBJ2-1 TRBV11-2
CANSLQHMNTGEPFF TGTGCCAACAGCTTACAACACATGAACACCGGGGAGCCGTTTTTT NA NA TRBJ2-2 TRBV11-3
CASSHPSTRISGNEQSF TGCGCCAGCAGCCATCCCTCGACACGAATTTCAGGTAATGAGCAGTCCTTC few NA TRBJ2-1 TRBV4-1
CASSLADREEQYF TGTGCCAGCTCACTAGCTGATCGGGAGGAGCAGTACTTC NA NA TRBJ2-7 TRBV18
CASADSMNSQPQYF TGTGCCAGCGCGGACAGCATGAACAGTCAGCCCCAGTATTTT NA NA TRBJ2-3 TRBV6-5
CSARVAGSYGYTF TGCAGTGCTAGAGTCGCTGGCAGCTATGGCTACACCTTC many NA TRBJ1-2 TRBV20-1
CVSCLTTSENTGELFF TGTGTCAGCTGCCTTACGACTAGCGAGAACACCGGGGAGCTGTTCTTT NA TRBD2 TRBJ2-2 TRBV13
CGAGDPSGTSYEQYF TGCGGCGCTGGTGACCCTAGCGGCACCTCCTACGAGCAGTACTTC once TRBD2 TRBJ2-7 TRBV29-1
CASSRTTTRDLQFF TGTGCCAGCAGCCGAACCACCACGAGGGACTTGCAGTTCTTC many NA TRBJ2-1 TRBV7-9
CASSLDLTSTHTQYF TGTGCCAGCAGCCTGGACTTAACTAGCACGCATACGCAGTATTTT NA NA TRBJ2-3 TRBV11-1
CSAKTGGATEDFF TGCAGTGCCAAGACAGGGGGCGCGACTGAAGATTTCTTT few TRBD1 TRBJ1-1 TRBV20-1
CASSSTMGASEQYF TGTGCCAGTAGCTCCACCATGGGGGCTAGCGAGCAGTACTTC once NA TRBJ2-7 TRBV5-5